The source of this T cell receptor beta chain is a study of T cell responses to AZD1222 COVID-19 vaccine. Study information: Second-dose timings of about 4 or about 12 weeks were pooled.

The table came from immunoSEQ multiplex PCR; TCRdb's copy has only in-frame clones and leaves some out. The data show around 130,000 clones, over 90% seen once. Sequenced here: peripheral blood, sampled on day 0 of AZD1222 vaccination. This receptor was taken from an adult in good health.

The CDR3 DNA sequence: TGTGCCAGCAGCTTAGCCAAACAGGGGAGGTATAACTATGGCTACACCTTC. As protein: CASSLAKQGRYNYGYTF. The chain employs TRBV7-2 and TRBJ1-2; TRBD1 aligns across 7 bases. Trimming cost V 0 bases and J 1 base; bases outside gene matches: 8. The CDR3 sequence is 17 residues long. Germline assignment: CDR1 SGHTA and CDR2 FQGNSA.